A selection of T cell receptor beta chains follows, all from one sample in a study of shared clonotypes between healthy human individuals. The method was immunoSEQ multiplex PCR; TCRdb's version includes in-frame clones alone and lacks a portion of them. The top ten clones hold 0.39% of a sample with some 2.3 million clones, 85% to 95% of them seen once. Material for sequencing was naive CD4+ T cells from PBMCs. The source of these receptors is a man between 18 and 29 years old in good health. Some clones in this sample may be carry-over from other donors' samples. CDR3s include the opening cysteine and the closing phenylalanine or tryptophan. D genes are given only for firm matches. Size is omitted from some rows. Given values are once, few, many or a class for expanded clones.

d_gene | j_gene | v_gene | abundance | CDR3aa | CDR3nt
- | TRBJ2-1 | TRBV7-2 | - | CASSAVTFSYNEQFF | TGTGCCAGCAGCGCGGTAACTTTCTCCTACAATGAGCAGTTCTTC
- | TRBJ2-7 | TRBV25-1 | - | CASHWRDGYEQYF | TGTGCCAGCCATTGGCGGGATGGCTACGAGCAGTACTTC
TRBD1 | TRBJ2-3 | TRBV11-2 | once | CASSLRQGGGTDTQYF | TGTGCCAGCAGCTTGAGACAGGGTGGTGGGACAGATACGCAGTATTTT
TRBD2 | TRBJ2-4 | TRBV7-8 | - | CASSHMRLADRRLAKNIQYF | TGTGCCAGCAGCCACATGCGACTAGCGGACCGAAGACTAGCCAAAAACATTCAGTACTTC
- | TRBJ2-3 | TRBV28 | - | CASREPVTDTQYF | TGTGCCAGCCGGGAGCCCGTAACAGATACGCAGTATTTT
- | TRBJ1-2 | TRBV9 | - | CASSVDYDGAAYGYTF | TGTGCCAGCAGCGTAGACTACGATGGGGCGGCCTATGGCTACACCTTC
- | TRBJ2-7 | TRBV5-1 | - | CASSLSAGSYEQYF | TGCGCCAGCAGCTTGTCAGCAGGGTCGTACGAGCAGTACTTC
TRBD2 | TRBJ2-7 | TRBV13 | - | CASSSAGLVSYEQYF | TGTGCCAGCAGCTCCGCAGGACTAGTTTCCTACGAGCAGTACTTC
- | TRBJ2-2 | TRBV18 | - | CASSPQGQVTGELFF | TGTGCCAGCTCACCACAGGGTCAGGTCACCGGGGAGCTGTTTTTT
- | TRBJ2-1 | TRBV30 | - | CAWSRQWPEQFF | TGTGCCTGGTCTCGGCAGTGGCCCGAGCAGTTCTTC
- | TRBJ1-1 | TRBV2 | - | CASTKQGTEAFF | TGTGCCAGCACTAAACAGGGCACTGAAGCTTTCTTT
- | TRBJ1-4 | TRBV29-1 | - | CSVGKDEKLFF | TGCAGCGTTGGAAAGGATGAAAAACTGTTTTTT
TRBD2 | TRBJ2-5 | TRBV11-2 | - | CASSETSGTQTQYF | TGTGCCAGCAGCGAGACTAGCGGGACACAGACCCAGTACTTC
TRBD2 | TRBJ2-5 | TRBV7-3 | - | CASSLNAGGPLGTQYF | TGTGCCAGCAGCTTAAATGCGGGAGGGCCCTTAGGGACCCAGTACTTC
- | TRBJ1-1 | TRBV5-4 | - | CASSLVPGRMNTEAFF | TGTGCCAGCAGCTTGGTTCCGGGACGGATGAACACTGAAGCTTTCTTT
- | TRBJ1-5 | TRBV11-3 | - | CASSKQGWHF | TGTGCCAGCAGTAAACAGGGTTGGCATTTT
- | TRBJ2-1 | TRBV4-3 | - | CASSLSRAYEQFF | TGCGCCAGCAGCCTATCTAGGGCGTATGAGCAGTTCTTC
TRBD2 | TRBJ2-1 | TRBV7-3 | - | CASSFGTSGNEQFF | TGTGCCAGCAGCTTCGGGACTAGCGGCAATGAGCAGTTCTTC
- | TRBJ2-5 | TRBV7-8 | - | CASSLQWGQETQYF | TGTGCCAGCAGCCTGCAATGGGGCCAAGAGACCCAGTACTTC
- | TRBJ2-2 | TRBV2 | - | CASSQEGAGELFF | TGTGCCAGCAGCCAGGAGGGGGCCGGGGAGCTGTTTTTT
TRBD2 | TRBJ2-5 | TRBV7-8 | - | CASSSGLGSSETQYF | TGTGCCAGCAGCTCGGGACTAGGGAGTTCCGAGACCCAGTACTTC
- | TRBJ2-3 | TRBV2 | - | CASSRDAGTDTQYF | TGTGCCAGCAGTCGGGACGCCGGCACAGATACGCAGTATTTT
- | TRBJ1-1 | TRBV4-2 | - | CASSQDRSGYSTEAFF | TGTGCCAGCAGCCAAGATCGGTCCGGGTATAGTACTGAAGCTTTCTTT
- | TRBJ1-5 | TRBV28 | - | CASSPRGMGNQPQHF | TGTGCCAGCAGCCCCAGGGGTATGGGCAATCAGCCCCAGCATTTT
TRBD1 | TRBJ1-1 | TRBV4-2 | - | CASSQGVQGGLGTEAFF | TGTGCCAGCAGCCAAGGGGTCCAGGGGGGGCTGGGCACTGAAGCTTTCTTT
- | TRBJ1-5 | TRBV5-1 | - | CASSLFGGSQPQHF | TGCGCCAGCAGCTTGTTCGGGGGCAGTCAGCCCCAGCATTTT
- | TRBJ1-1 | TRBV4-3 | - | CASSQDSKGWLEAFF | TGCGCCAGCAGCCAAGATTCGAAAGGGTGGCTGGAAGCTTTCTTT
- | TRBJ2-1 | TRBV9 | - | CASSVGLGGPYNEQFF | TGTGCCAGCAGCGTAGGACTAGGGGGACCCTACAATGAGCAGTTCTTC
- | TRBJ2-1 | TRBV25-1 | - | CASSPAGTFFNEQFF | TGTGCCAGCAGCCCGGCGGGGACGTTTTTCAATGAGCAGTTCTTC
- | TRBJ1-2 | TRBV10-3 | - | CASMASGENGYTF | TGTGCCAGCATGGCGTCAGGGGAGAATGGCTACACCTTC
- | TRBJ2-7 | TRBV5-4 | once | CASSLKTGVSDEQYF | TGTGCCAGCAGCTTGAAAACGGGAGTGAGCGACGAGCAGTACTTC
TRBD2 | TRBJ2-7 | TRBV4-3 | once | CASSRRVVAGNSYEQYF | TGCGCCAGCAGCCGGAGAGTGGTAGCGGGAAATTCCTACGAGCAGTACTTC
TRBD1 | TRBJ1-2 | TRBV5-1 | - | CASSLTGAEDGYTF | TGCGCCAGCAGCTTGACAGGGGCCGAGGATGGCTACACCTTC
- | TRBJ2-2 | TRBV27 | - | CATSWSRRAYPNTGELFF | TGTGCCACGTCCTGGAGTCGTCGGGCGTATCCCAACACCGGGGAGCTGTTTTTT
TRBD2 | TRBJ2-3 | TRBV7-2 | - | CASSLWTSGRTSTDTQYF | TGTGCCAGCAGCTTATGGACTAGCGGGAGGACTAGCACAGATACGCAGTATTTT
- | TRBJ1-3 | TRBV5-1 | - | CASSSRDSGNTIYF | TGCGCCAGCAGCTCCCGGGACTCTGGAAACACCATATATTTT
TRBD2 | TRBJ2-5 | TRBV9 | - | CASSVTGGRALETQYF | TGTGCCAGCAGCGTAACGGGCGGGAGGGCCCTAGAGACCCAGTACTTC
TRBD1 | TRBJ1-1 | TRBV18 | once | CASSPGTVRITEAFF | TGTGCCAGCTCACCCGGGACAGTTAGGATCACTGAAGCTTTCTTT
- | TRBJ1-2 | TRBV7-8 | - | CASSLSAALANGYTF | TGTGCCAGCAGCTTAAGTGCGGCCCTAGCAAACGGCTACACCTTC
- | TRBJ1-4 | TRBV10-3 | once | CAISESEGRKLFF | TGTGCCATCAGTGAGTCAGAGGGTCGGAAACTGTTTTTT
TRBD1 | TRBJ2-7 | TRBV7-8 | - | CASSLIRTGLYEQYF | TGTGCCAGCAGCTTAATTCGGACAGGACTCTACGAGCAGTACTTC
TRBD1 | TRBJ1-4 | TRBV19 | - | CASSTRQGGEKLFF | TGTGCCAGTAGTACTCGACAGGGCGGGGAAAAACTGTTTTTT
- | TRBJ1-4 | TRBV20-1 | once | CSAGGNEKLFF | TGCAGTGCCGGAGGTAATGAAAAACTGTTTTTT
TRBD2 | TRBJ2-1 | TRBV7-9 | once | CASSSGLAGAPNSYNEQFF | TGTGCCAGCAGCTCAGGACTAGCGGGAGCACCCAACTCCTACAATGAGCAGTTCTTC
- | TRBJ1-1 | TRBV6-1 | - | CASSVQQNTEAFF | TGTGCCAGCAGTGTACAGCAGAACACTGAAGCTTTCTTT
- | TRBJ2-7 | TRBV5-1 | - | CASSSSYEQYF | TGCGCCAGCAGCTCGTCCTACGAGCAGTACTTC
TRBD1 | TRBJ1-1 | TRBV10-3 | - | CAISESDRGVTEAFF | TGTGCCATCAGTGAGTCCGACAGGGGGGTAACTGAAGCTTTCTTT
TRBD1 | TRBJ1-2 | TRBV2 | - | CASKGTGAYGYTF | TGTGCCAGCAAAGGGACAGGGGCCTATGGCTACACCTTC
- | TRBJ1-4 | TRBV5-1 | - | CASSLEDAEEKLFF | TGCGCCAGCAGCTTGGAGGACGCCGAGGAAAAACTGTTTTTT
TRBD1 | TRBJ2-2 | TRBV4-1 | - | CASSQPGRGRNTGELFF | TGCGCCAGCAGCCAGCCTGGAAGGGGGCGGAACACCGGGGAGCTGTTTTTT
- | TRBJ2-1 | TRBV6-1 | once | CASSGDRTQFNEQFF | TGTGCCAGCAGTGGGGACCGAACCCAGTTCAATGAGCAGTTCTTC
TRBD2 | TRBJ2-3 | TRBV28 | - | CASARPGLAADTQYF | TGTGCCAGCGCAAGACCGGGACTAGCGGCAGATACGCAGTATTTT
- | TRBJ1-1 | TRBV5-1 | - | CASSFLNPSPEAFF | TGCGCCAGCAGCTTTTTAAACCCGAGCCCTGAAGCTTTCTTT
TRBD2 | TRBJ2-1 | TRBV5-1 | - | CATRPAGVGNEQFF | TGCGCCACCAGGCCAGCGGGAGTTGGCAATGAGCAGTTCTTC